This T cell receptor beta chain emerged from a study of early T cells in non-severe SARS-CoV-2 infection. Study as a whole: Sequencing targeted bulk RNA from unsorted whole blood, leaving chains unpaired.

The TCR library protocol was used to attach unique molecular identifiers. These identifiers were attached to individual cDNA molecules. Each CDR3 protein is one row after TCRdb ran MiXCR on the 5' RACE reads. This repertoire shows roughly 50,000 distinct CDR3 sequences, roughly 8.2% found once; its top ten account for roughly a tenth. General study points: The VDJdb matching leaned toward anti-spike CD8 responses and overlooked private and CD4 specificities.

Trimming stripped 2 bases from V and 5 bases from J, with 13 bases between. Germline V gene lookup returns CDR1 SGHTA and CDR2 FQGTGA. The CDR3 has 16 amino acids. Notes on this clonotype: Its matching antigen is unknown.

The clonotype comes from an adult who was a healthcare worker with PCR-confirmed SARS-CoV-2 infection or an uninfected control (not recorded which). The chain has TRBV7-3 and TRBJ1-6; no reliable D call. Specimen: whole blood, collected at baseline. CDR3 coding DNA: TGTGCCAGCAGCTTACGGGCCCCCTCTGATAATTCACCCCTCCACTTT. Residues: CASSLRAPSDNSPLHF.